What follows is one T cell receptor beta chain and its context. Other DNA sequences in this sample translate to the same CDR3. This specimen belongs to a study of OX40 agonist ivuxolimab in advanced cancers. Trimming stripped 2 bases from V and 3 bases from J, with 7 bases between. CDR3 length equals 13 residues. In germline, CDR1 is KGHSH, CDR2 LQKENI. Measured with immunoSEQ multiplex PCR; TCRdb has only the in-frame clones, and not every one. The sample lists about 65,000 clones, about nine tenths occurring once. The material was CD4+ or CD8+ T cells sorted from blood, obtained in a trial of the OX40 agonist ivuxolimab. This TCR derives from an adult with an advanced solid tumor such as melanoma, head and neck, liver or kidney cancer. The chain carries TRBV18 and TRBJ1-2, with D tentatively TRBD1 (5 bases). CDR3 sequence: CASSPGGDYGYTF. The CDR3, as DNA: TGTGCCAGCTCACCAGGGGGAGACTATGGCTACACCTTC.